This entry lists 28 T cell receptor beta chains sequenced from one sample in a study of blood T cells in healthy people across ages. Then a second PCR, running roughly 7 to 11 cycles, was carried out with a sample-barcoded 5' primer and a J-beta primer mix. MiXCR, run by TCRdb on the 5' RACE reads, gives a single entry per CDR3 protein. This sample has about 730,000 distinct CDR3 sequences, with around 46% found just once. Specimen: blood. The source of these receptors is a woman aged 60-75 years in good health.

Turning to this clonotype: The junction and the germline gene differ at one end; a read error may be behind it. This chain uses TRBV11-2 with TRBJ2-3, with 12 bases fitting TRBD2. This CDR3 is built from 17 residues. The germline V gene has CDR1 SGHAT and CDR2 FQNNGV. CDR3 sequence reads: CAISRMGTSGSTDTQYF. The CDR3 DNA is TGTGCCATCAGCCGGATGGGGACTAGCGGGAGCACAGATACGCAGTATTTT.

This clonotype has only a few counts. The genes are TRBV7-9 and TRBJ1-2, with a possible D match to TRBD1 (6 bases). With 7 bases removed from V and 2 bases from J, the gap between germline ends came to 17 bases. CDR3 size: 15 residues. CDR1 is SEHNR, CDR2 FQNEAQ, per germline (reference sequence). The DNA for the CDR3 is TGTGCCAGCACACCTGGAGGGGGGTCAAACTATGGCTACACCTTC. Protein: CASTPGGGSNYGYTF.

V and J are TRBV2 and TRBJ2-7, with D perhaps given as TRBD1 or TRBD2 (5 bases each). Germline V CDR1 and CDR2: SNHLY, FYNNEI. The CDR3 is 12 residues long. The V and J ends lost 7 bases and 2 bases respectively, with 9 bases between them. DNA of the CDR3: TGTGCCAGCACCGGGGCCCCCTACGAGCAGTACTTC. This gives the protein CASTGAPYEQYF. Full variable domain (rest looked up from reference TRBV2 and TRBJ2-7): EPEVTQTPSHQVTQMGQEVILRCVPISNHLYFYWYRQILGQKVEFLVSFYNNEISEKSEIFDDQFSVERPDGSNFTLKIRSTKLEDSAMYFCASTGAPYEQYFGPGTRLTVT.

This clonotype was observed a few times. This chain links TRBV20-1 with TRBJ2-1; 9 bases match TRBD2. The CDR3 spans 15 residues. Germline trimming cut 3 bases from V and 6 bases from J; bases unmatched to any gene: 9. Germline lookup yields CDR1 DFQATT and CDR2 SNEGSKA (reference sequence). The CDR3 nucleotides are TGCAGTGCTAGCACCGGGACTAGCACGAGCAATGAGCAGTTCTTC. Its translation is CSASTGTSTSNEQFF.

V usage is TRBV29-1 and J usage is TRBJ2-2; no definite D call. The CDR3 consists of 13 residues. Germline-derived CDR1 and CDR2 are SQVTM and ANQGSEA. Trimming stripped 6 bases from V and 3 bases from J, with 11 bases between. The CDR3 sequence is CSVAAQYTGELFF. The DNA for the CDR3 is TGCAGCGTCGCAGCCCAATACACCGGGGAGCTGTTTTTT.

J is TRBJ2-3 and V is TRBV7-9; D ambiguous. This CDR3 has 14 residues. The germline CDR1 and CDR2 sequences are SEHNR and FQNEAQ (reference sequence). V lost 2 bases to trimming and J lost 3 bases, with 9 bases between them. For the CDR3, the DNA is TGTGCCAGCAGCTTACAGCCTACAACAGATACGCAGTATTTT. This gives the protein CASSLQPTTDTQYF.

This clonotype was counted a single time. The chain combines TRBV29-1 with TRBJ2-4, with a weak D call TRBD2 (5 bases). The CDR3 consists of 17 residues. V was shortened by 1 base and J by 0 bases, with 16 bases between the two germline ends. From germline, CDR1 is SQVTM and CDR2 ANQGSEA. CDR3 sequence reads: CSVEVRTPGLAKNIQYF. The DNA of the CDR3 is TGCAGCGTTGAAGTTCGGACGCCAGGACTAGCCAAAAACATTCAGTACTTC.

The rearrangement uses TRBV20-1 and TRBJ2-1, with D unresolved. The V gene lost 0 bases and the J gene lost 5 bases, with 8 bases spanning the gap. The CDR3 loop spans 13 amino acids. Germline V CDR1 and CDR2: DFQATT, SNEGSKA (reference sequence). The CDR3 DNA follows: TGCAGTGCTAGAGATCCTACAGACAATGAGCAGTTCTTC. It codes for CSARDPTDNEQFF.

This clonotype was seen a single time. The chain joins TRBV7-9 to TRBJ1-4; no firm D call. The CDR3 has 12 residues. V was clipped by 4 bases and J by 8 bases, with 8 bases between them. Germline V gives CDR1 SEHNR, CDR2 FQNEAQ (reference sequence). This CDR3 is CASSSMGEKLFF. Written as DNA, the CDR3 is TGTGCCAGCAGCTCGATGGGGGAAAAACTGTTTTTT.

This clonotype was seen repeatedly, ten times or more. The chain is built from TRBV9 and TRBJ2-3; D is ambiguous. The CDR3 consists of 15 residues. V was trimmed by 5 bases and J by 0 bases, leaving 13 bases between them. CDR1 and CDR2 (germline): SGDLS, YYNGEE. In DNA, the CDR3 is TGTGCCAGCAGTGCCACTGGCCTTAGCACAGATACGCAGTATTTT. It encodes CASSATGLSTDTQYF.

This clonotype came up a few times. The CDR3 DNA is TGCGCCAGCAGATATGATAGCGGGAGCTCCTACAATGAGCAGTTCTTC. Amino acids: CASRYDSGSSYNEQFF. The chain uses TRBV5-1 and TRBJ2-1, with 9 bases fitting TRBD2. The junction had 6 bases not matched to a gene; V was cut back by 5 bases and J by 0 bases. Germline CDR1 reads SGHRS; CDR2 reads YFSETQ. This CDR3 has 16 residues.

This clonotype was detected only a few times. CDR3 bases: TGCGCCAGCAGTGAGTCTGCGGGACAGGGCAAAGAGACCCAGTACTTC. Translated, it gives CASSESAGQGKETQYF. J is TRBJ2-5 and V is TRBV10-1; 9 bases match TRBD1. The J segment lost 3 bases and the V segment lost 0 bases, leaving 5 bases of the junction unmatched. The CDR3 spans 16 residues. From germline, CDR1 is WNHNN and CDR2 SYGVQD (reference sequence).

The gene calls are TRBV10-3 and TRBJ1-3, with 7 bases matching TRBD1. Germline CDR1 is ENHRY and CDR2 is SYGVKD. The CDR3 is made up of 16 amino acids. V was clipped by 5 bases and J by 0 bases; unmatched bases: 7. CDR3 bases: TGTGCCATCAGTTATGGACAGGCGGGCTCTGGAAACACCATATATTTT. As protein: CAISYGQAGSGNTIYF.

This chain links TRBV6-2 or TRBV6-3 with TRBJ2-7; TRBD1 or TRBD2 may be the D gene (5 bases each). The CDR3 is 13 amino acids. The germline V gene encodes CDR1 MNHEY and CDR2 SVGEGT. Trimming took 4 bases from V and 5 from J, leaving 12 bases between them. This chain's CDR3 is CASSCRDVDEQYF. DNA of the CDR3: TGTGCCAGCAGTTGCAGGGACGTGGACGAGCAGTACTTC.

The table lists this clonotype with a few counts. The chain joins TRBV15 to TRBJ1-5; D perhaps matches TRBD1 (6 bases). V dropped 3 bases and J dropped 7 bases, with 13 bases sitting between them. Germline CDR1 and CDR2: LNHNV and YYDKDF (reference sequence). The length of the CDR3 is 14 residues. The DNA of the CDR3 is TGTGCCACCAGCAGTCTACAGGGAGACCAGCCCCAGCATTTT. Its translation is CATSSLQGDQPQHF.

This clonotype was detected only a few times. The chain carries TRBV12-3 or TRBV12-4 and TRBJ1-1, with D hard to call. Deletions cut 1 base from V and 9 bases from J, with 6 bases between. The CDR3 has 11 amino acids. CDR3 in DNA: TGTGCCAGCAGTTTAGTTGGGAAAGCTTTCTTT. Amino acids: CASSLVGKAFF.

The chain couples TRBV7-3 to TRBJ2-7; 8 bases are a match to TRBD2. Germline CDR1 SGHTA, CDR2 FQGTGA. The CDR3 has 15 residues. The ends lost 6 bases at V and 3 bases at J; junction bases unmatched: 10. The CDR3 nucleotides read TGTGCCAGCAGTGTATCTAGCGGGTCAGGCTACGAGCAGTACTTC. This gives the protein CASSVSSGSGYEQYF.

The rearrangement joins TRBV13 to TRBJ2-7, with a possible D match to TRBD1 (6 bases). Trimming pared 5 bases from V and 3 bases from J, leaving 11 bases between. CDR1 and CDR2 (germline): PRHDT, FYEKMQ (reference sequence). The CDR3 is made up of 13 amino acids. In DNA, the CDR3 is TGTGCCAGCAGCACACAGGGAATCTACGAGCAGTACTTC. The encoded protein is CASSTQGIYEQYF. Drawing the rest from reference TRBV13 and TRBJ2-7, the complete variable domain is AAGVIQSPRHLIKEKRETATLKCYPIPRHDTVYWYQQGPGQDPQFLISFYEKMQSDKGSIPDRFSAQQFSDYHSELNMSSLELGDSALYFCASSTQGIYEQYFGPGTRLTVT.

The chain links TRBV29-1 to TRBJ1-2; weak D call: TRBD1 (6 bases). V lost 7 bases and J 8 bases, leaving 14 bases between the germline ends. Germline V gene lookup returns CDR1 SQVTM and CDR2 ANQGSEA. The CDR3 loop spans 11 amino acids. CDR3 region: CSATGLKGYTF. In DNA form, the CDR3 reads TGCAGCGCCACAGGGTTGAAAGGCTACACCTTC.

The rearrangement uses TRBV5-4 and TRBJ2-4; 7 nucleotides line up with TRBD1. CDR3 length: 16 amino acids. The J segment lost 0 bases and the V segment lost 4 bases, leaving 7 bases of the junction unmatched. CDR1 is SGHNT, CDR2 YYREEE, per germline (reference sequence). Written as DNA, the CDR3 is TGTGCCAGCAGCGGGCCACAGGGGACAGCCAAAAACATTCAGTACTTC. Translating gives CASSGPQGTAKNIQYF.

The genes are TRBV15 and TRBJ1-2; TRBD1 might be the D (5 bases). V was clipped by 1 base and J by 3 bases, with 6 bases between them. CDR1 and CDR2 from the germline V gene are LNHNV and YYDKDF (reference sequence). This CDR3 contains 13 residues. CDR3 region: CATSRVGDYGYTF. The DNA for the CDR3 is TGTGCCACCAGCAGAGTGGGGGACTATGGCTACACCTTC.

This clonotype was detected a few times. This chain uses TRBV4-2 with TRBJ2-7, with D unresolved. Germline CDR1 and CDR2: LGHNA and YNFKEQ. CDR3 length: 13 residues. V shed 0 bases and J shed 4 bases, with 7 bases lying between them. Written as DNA, the CDR3 is TGTGCCAGCAGCCAAGAACTCTTATACGAGCAGTACTTC. The encoded protein is CASSQELLYEQYF.

This clonotype was picked up a small number of times. The genes are TRBV7-8 and TRBJ1-5; TRBD1 is a possible D gene (5 bases). Germline assignment: CDR1 SGHVS and CDR2 FQNEAQ. This CDR3 spans 12 amino acids. V dropped 5 bases and J dropped 7 bases, with 9 bases sitting between them. The CDR3 reads CASSIRDQPQHF. The CDR3 coding sequence is TGTGCCAGCAGCATCAGGGACCAGCCCCAGCATTTT.

For this clonotype: One junction end disagrees with the germline gene, perhaps due to a read error. The rearrangement joins TRBV6-5 to TRBJ2-1; 11 bases are a match to TRBD2. This CDR3 has 15 amino acids. Germline assignment: CDR1 MNHEY and CDR2 SVGAGI. The CDR3 nucleotides are TGTGCCAGCAGCACTAGCGGGGGACCCTACAATGAGCAGTCCTTC. It specifies CASSTSGGPYNEQSF.

The chain links TRBV12-3 or TRBV12-4 to TRBJ2-7, with a tentative D call TRBD2 (5 bases). V was cut by 1 base and J by 1 base, with 14 bases left in between. The length of the CDR3 is 16 residues. The CDR3, as DNA: TGTGCCAGCAGTTTAGGGCCCCTCGGGAATTCCTACGAGCAGTACTTC. Protein product: CASSLGPLGNSYEQYF.

This chain joins TRBV7-3 and TRBJ1-1, with TRBD1 as a possible D gene (5 bases). Trimming removed 5 bases from V and 7 bases from J, with 11 bases in between. The CDR3 is 12 amino acids. The germline gives CDR1 SGHTA, CDR2 FQGTGA. The CDR3 DNA reads TGTGCCAGCAGCGCCCAGGGTGGTGAAGCTTTCTTT. Amino acid sequence: CASSAQGGEAFF.

The table lists this clonotype with many counts. The chain couples TRBV7-3 to TRBJ2-1; no clear D gene. The V and J ends lost 6 bases and 1 base respectively, with 13 bases between them. The V gene's germline CDR1 is SGHTA and CDR2 FQGTGA. This CDR3 region has 15 residues. CDR3 DNA sequence: TGTGCCAGCAGTTTGGGCCCTAGATCCTACAATGAGCAGTTCTTC. Amino acids: CASSLGPRSYNEQFF.

The chain carries TRBV4-3 and TRBJ2-7; 7 nucleotides line up with TRBD2. Germline loops: CDR1 LGHNA, CDR2 YSLEER. Trimming at V came to 6 bases and at J to 0 bases, leaving 8 bases not matched to a gene. The CDR3 runs 15 residues. This chain's CDR3 is CASSLQRGPSYEQYF. The CDR3 DNA reads TGCGCCAGCAGTTTACAGCGGGGCCCCTCCTACGAGCAGTACTTC.